This TCR beta chain was obtained from a study of vaccination and CD4 T cells after COVID-19. Looking at the study overall: Convalescent patients were SARS-CoV-2 positive by nasal swab PCR; fewer than 10 mild, one severe.

With respect to this clonotype: Antigen unknown.

Treatment denoted: approximately nine-day PBMC culture with coronavirus spike peptide pools or control peptides (ViraFEST assay). US Alpha, Beta and Delta variants postdated the positive PCR dates, which ran from March to December 2020. Cultured CD4+ T cells had their DNA profiled by the Oncomine TCR Beta short-read assay. One entry per CDR3 protein, called by TCRdb with MiXCR from the PCR reads. The data hold around 5,000 distinct CDR3 sequences, with around 50% observed a single time. This CDR3 is built from 15 residues. The V gene's germline CDR1 is MGHRA and CDR2 YSYEKL. V was clipped by 1 base and J by 3 bases; unmatched bases: 5.

Sequences were obtained from CD4+ T cells from blood, cultured in vitro. The V gene is TRBV4-1, the J gene TRBJ1-2; 7 nucleotides align to TRBD1. The source of this sequence is a human donor who had recovered from COVID-19. The CDR3 loop reads CASSQVGQGDYGYTF. The CDR3 nucleotides read TGCGCCAGCAGCCAAGTGGGGCAGGGGGACTATGGCTACACCTTC.